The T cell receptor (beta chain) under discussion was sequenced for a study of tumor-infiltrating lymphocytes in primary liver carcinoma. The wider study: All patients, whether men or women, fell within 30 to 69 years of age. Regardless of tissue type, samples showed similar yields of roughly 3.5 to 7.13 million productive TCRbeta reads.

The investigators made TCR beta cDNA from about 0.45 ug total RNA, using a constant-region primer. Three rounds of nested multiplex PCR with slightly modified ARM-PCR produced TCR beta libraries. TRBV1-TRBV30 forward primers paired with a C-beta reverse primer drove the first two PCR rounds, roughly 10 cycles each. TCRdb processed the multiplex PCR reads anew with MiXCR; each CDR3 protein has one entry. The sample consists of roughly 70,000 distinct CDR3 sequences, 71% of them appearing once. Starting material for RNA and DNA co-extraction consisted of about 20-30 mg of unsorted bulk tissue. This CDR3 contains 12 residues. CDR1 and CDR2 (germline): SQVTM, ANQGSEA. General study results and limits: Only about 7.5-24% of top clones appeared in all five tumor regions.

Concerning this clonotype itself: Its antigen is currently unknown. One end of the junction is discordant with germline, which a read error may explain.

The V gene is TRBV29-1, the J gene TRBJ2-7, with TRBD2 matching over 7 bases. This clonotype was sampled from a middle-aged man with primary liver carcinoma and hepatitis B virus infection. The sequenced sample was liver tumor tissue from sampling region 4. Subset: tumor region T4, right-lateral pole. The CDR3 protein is CSVRQGGAEHYF. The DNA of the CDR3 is TGCAGCGTTCGTCAGGGAGGGGCCGAGCACTACTTC.